The sequence of this T cell receptor beta chain was determined in a study of Tregs in tolerant kidney transplant recipients. This clone was recorded only once. Its antigen is unknown. There are 14 residues in the CDR3. Germline values: CDR1 LNHDA, CDR2 SQIVND (reference sequence). Deletions cut 5 bases from V and 1 base from J, with 12 bases between. Regarding the study as a whole: No direct test of biological reproducibility was done here.

Related graft donors supplied nonmyeloablative bone marrow transplants, and mixed chimerism was transient. Sequenced by immunoSEQ multiplex PCR; TCRdb stores in-frame clones only, minus some. In the table there are roughly 86,000 clones, over 85% of which are singletons. This TCR derives from a human patient who received a combined kidney and bone marrow transplant. Some T cells may be transferred from the graft donor. The gene calls are TRBV19 and TRBJ2-7, with D maybe TRBD1 (6 bases). The sample consisted of CD4+ T cells from blood (PBMCs), taken 12 months after the transplant. The chain's CDR3 is CASSEQGRSYEQYF. The DNA of the CDR3 is TGTGCCAGTAGTGAGCAGGGGAGATCCTACGAGCAGTACTTC. Complete variable domain (other parts from reference TRBV19 and TRBJ2-7): DGGITQSPKYLFRKEGQNVTLSCEQNLNHDAMYWYRQDPGQGLRLIYYSQIVNDFQKGDIAEGYSVSREKKESFPLTVTSAQKNPTAFYLCASSEQGRSYEQYFGPGTRLTVT.